What follows is one T cell receptor (beta chain) and its context. This record comes from a study of cytomegalovirus exposure and HLA in healthy donors. V shed 1 base, J shed 7 bases, and the junction held 8 bases outside the gene matches. Germline assignment: CDR1 LNHDA and CDR2 SQIVND (reference sequence). The length of the CDR3 is 15 residues. Vbeta (60) and Jbeta (13) primers were used in the PCR. This table comes from immunoSEQ multiplex PCR, and its TCRdb copy is limited to in-frame clones, with some not included. The sample has approximately 100,000 clones, 70% to 85% seen once. This receptor was taken from a woman aged 40 to 50 in good health and CMV-seronegative. The chain employs TRBV19 and TRBJ2-7; 9 bases are a match to TRBD2. Specimen: PBMCs. The CDR3 nucleotides read TGTGCCAGTAGTATAGCACGCGGGAGGGCGTCTGAGCAGTACTTC. Protein sequence: CASSIARGRASEQYF.